The next 3 T cell receptor beta chains were all read from a single sample in a study of blood T cells in healthy people across ages. Using a J-beta primer mix together with a sample-barcoded 5' primer, a second PCR was run for roughly 7 to 11 cycles. TCRdb reanalysed the 5' RACE reads using MiXCR and keeps one entry per CDR3 protein. The profile shows 1 million to 1.2 million distinct CDR3 sequences, around two fifths of them singletons. Sequencing was performed on blood. The receptors stem from a young man in good health.

Remarks on this clonotype: It is likely a read error, because the conserved phenylalanine at the end of the CDR3 is missing. The genes are TRBV6-6 and TRBJ1-2, with TRBD1 matching 7 bases. This CDR3 contains 15 residues. CDR1 and CDR2 from the germline V gene are MNHNY and SVGAGI (reference sequence). V gave up 6 bases and J gave up 3 bases; unmatched junction bases: 10. In DNA form, the CDR3 reads TGTGCCAGCAGCACAGGGGTCGGGCGCTACTATGGCTACACCCTC. Its translation is CASSTGVGRYYGYTL.

V usage is TRBV9 and J usage is TRBJ1-4; D call uncertain. The germline CDR1 and CDR2 sequences are SGDLS and YYNGEE. V dropped 0 bases and J dropped 10 bases, with 7 bases sitting between them. This CDR3 comprises 12 residues. The CDR3 DNA sequence: TGTGCCAGCAGCGTAGGGGGAGGAAAACTGTTTTTT. It yields the protein CASSVGGGKLFF. Supplemented by reference TRBV9 and TRBJ1-4, the full variable domain reads DSGVTQTPKHLITATGQRVTLRCSPRSGDLSVYWYQQSLDQGLQFLIQYYNGEERAKGNILERFSAQQFPDLHSELNLSSLELGDSALYFCASSVGGGKLFFGSGTQLSVL.

The chain uses TRBV7-9 and TRBJ2-3; D call uncertain. The CDR3 is 16 residues long. The ends were cut back, 3 bases at V and 3 bases at J, with 16 bases in the middle. The germline V gene has CDR1 SEHNR and CDR2 FQNEAQ (reference sequence). CDR3 sequence (DNA): TGTGCCAGCAGCTTTAGTTGGGCTGGAACTACAGATACGCAGTATTTT. It is translated as CASSFSWAGTTDTQYF.